Below, 29 T cell receptor beta chains from the same sample are listed, as sequenced in a study of cytomegalovirus exposure and HLA in healthy donors. Clones were read by immunoSEQ multiplex PCR, and TCRdb kept only the in-frame ones, dropping some. Of fewer than 250,000 clones in the sample, approximately 87% are singletons; the top ten hold around 2.6%. The sample comprised PBMCs. The receptors here all came from a man younger than 35 in good health and CMV-seronegative.

The chain uses TRBV7-6 and TRBJ2-1; 15 nucleotides line up with TRBD2. CDR1 SGHVS and CDR2 FNYEAQ come from the germline V gene. This CDR3 contains 16 residues. J gave up 10 bases and V 3 bases, and 7 bases lay outside the gene matches. The CDR3 DNA reads as TGTGCCAGCAGCTTGTCCGGGACTAGCGGGGGGTACGAGCAGTTCTTC. Translated, it gives CASSLSGTSGGYEQFF. Drawing the rest from reference TRBV7-6 and TRBJ2-1, the complete variable domain is GAGVSQSPRYKVTKRGQDVALRCDPISGHVSLYWYRQALGQGPEFLTYFNYEAQQDKSGLPNDRFSAERPEGSISTLTIQRTEQRDSAMYRCASSLSGTSGGYEQFFGPGTRLTVL.

This clone occurred once. V gene TRBV6-5 combines with J gene TRBJ2-1; no clear D gene. From germline, CDR1 is MNHEY and CDR2 SVGAGI. The V end lost 10 bases, the J end lost 0 bases, and 16 bases lay between the germline ends. CDR3 length equals 15 residues. CDR3 nucleotide sequence: TGTGCCACCTCCATCCGGTCATACTCCTACAATGAGCAGTTCTTC. This encodes CATSIRSYSYNEQFF.

This chain links TRBV6-1 with TRBJ1-2, with D perhaps matching TRBD1 (5 bases). Trimming left V 11 bases short and J 2 bases short, with 15 bases between. Germline V gives CDR1 MNHNS, CDR2 SASEGT. The CDR3 sequence is 13 residues long. The CDR3 here is CAGRTGANYGYTF. The CDR3 region has the DNA TGTGCCGGACGAACAGGAGCGAACTATGGCTACACCTTC.

The chain joins TRBV5-1 to TRBJ2-2; 10 nucleotides align to TRBD1. Germline trimming cut 9 bases from V and 6 bases from J; bases unmatched to any gene: 5. In germline, CDR1 is SGHRS, CDR2 YFSETQ. This CDR3 is 13 amino acids long. The CDR3 here is CANLTGGSGELFF. The CDR3 DNA follows: TGCGCCAACCTGACAGGGGGCTCCGGGGAGCTGTTTTTT.

The V call is TRBV28, the J call TRBJ2-2; the D gene is possibly TRBD1 (6 bases). This CDR3 contains 15 residues. V lost 6 bases and J 4 bases, leaving 15 bases between the germline ends. Germline assignment: CDR1 MDHEN and CDR2 SYDVKM. CDR3 nucleotide sequence: TGTGCCAGCAGGGGGGCGCCGATGGGCACCGGGGAGCTGTTTTTT. Protein product: CASRGAPMGTGELFF.

This chain joins TRBV6-4 and TRBJ2-2; 9 nucleotides agree with TRBD1. V was clipped by 7 bases and J by 7 bases; unmatched bases: 13. The CDR3 totals 16 residues. CDR1 and CDR2 (germline): MRHNA, SNTAGT. The CDR3 DNA is TGTGCCAGCATCACAAAGGAACAGGGGGCCGGCGGGGAGCTGTTTTTT. It yields the protein CASITKEQGAGGELFF.

V is TRBV5-6 and J is TRBJ2-3; TRBD2 agrees at 11 bases. This CDR3 region has 16 residues. Germline CDR1 SGHDT, CDR2 YYEEEE. V shed 4 bases and J 6 bases; nucleotides not matched to a gene: 10. CDR3 in amino acids: CASSPRASGRSDTQYF. The CDR3 DNA is TGTGCCAGCAGCCCCCGGGCTAGCGGGAGGTCGGATACGCAGTATTTT. The full variable domain, its missing parts supplied by reference TRBV5-6 and TRBJ2-3, is DAGVTQSPTHLIKTRGQQVTLRCSPKSGHDTVSWYQQALGQGPQFIFQYYEEEERQRGNFPDRFSGHQFPNYSSELNVNALLLGDSALYLCASSPRASGRSDTQYFGPGTRLTVL.

The chain combines TRBV28 with TRBJ1-1; D not certain. Germline CDR1 is MDHEN and CDR2 is SYDVKM. There are 12 residues in the CDR3. With 2 bases removed from V and 11 bases from J, the gap between germline ends came to 12 bases. CDR3 in amino acids: CASSLVGRGAFF. The CDR3 DNA reads as TGTGCCAGCAGTTTAGTCGGCAGAGGGGCTTTCTTT.

V usage is TRBV28 and J usage is TRBJ1-1; possible D gene TRBD1, 5 bases. Germline V gene lookup returns CDR1 MDHEN and CDR2 SYDVKM. The V end was cut by 5 bases, the J end by 0 bases, with 10 bases between. CDR3 length equals 14 residues. The CDR3, as DNA: TGTGCCAGCAGTCCCGGACACTTGAACACTGAAGCTTTCTTT. This encodes CASSPGHLNTEAFF.

The chain has TRBV21-1 and TRBJ2-7; TRBD2, the D gene given by the table, was not confirmed from the DNA. TRBV21-1 is shown as a pseudogene. This CDR3 has 16 amino acids. CDR3 bases: TGTGCCAGCAGCACAGGAGGACTAGCGGGATTTTACGAGCAGTACTTC. It codes for CASSTGGLAGFYEQYF.

The chain links TRBV27 to TRBJ2-7; 10 nucleotides align to TRBD2. The germline V gene encodes CDR1 MNHEY and CDR2 SMNVEV (reference sequence). This CDR3 is built from 14 residues. The ends lost 7 bases at V and 3 bases at J; junction bases unmatched: 6. CDR3 loop: CASTRLAGVYEQYF. CDR3 in DNA: TGTGCCAGCACGAGACTAGCGGGCGTCTACGAGCAGTACTTC.

This chain uses TRBV27 with TRBJ2-6; D is ambiguous. The CDR3 is 14 residues long. Germline V gives CDR1 MNHEY, CDR2 SMNVEV (reference sequence). V was trimmed by 2 bases and J by 4 bases, leaving 6 bases between them. CDR3 nucleotides: TGTGCCAGCAGTTTACTTTCGGGGGCCAACGTCCTGACTTTC. Encoded protein: CASSLLSGANVLTF.

J is TRBJ1-6 and V is TRBV6-1, with D possibly being TRBD1 (5 bases). Trimming removed 2 bases at V and 9 bases at J, with 8 bases between. CDR1 and CDR2 (germline): MNHNS, SASEGT. CDR3 length: 13 amino acids. The CDR3 nucleotides are TGTGCCAGCAGTGAATCCGGGGGTTCACCCCTCCACTTT. Its protein product is CASSESGGSPLHF.

This rearrangement joins TRBV5-1 to TRBJ2-7, with a weak D call TRBD1 (6 bases). The germline CDR1 and CDR2 sequences are SGHRS and YFSETQ. The ends were cut back, 4 bases at V and 3 bases at J, with 11 bases in the middle. The CDR3 has 13 residues. CDR3 residues: CASSVTGSYEQYF. In DNA form, the CDR3 reads TGCGCCAGCAGCGTAACAGGGAGCTACGAGCAGTACTTC. The entire variable domain, with the rest obtained from reference TRBV5-1 and TRBJ2-7, is as follows: KAGVTQTPRYLIKTRGQQVTLSCSPISGHRSVSWYQQTPGQGLQFLFEYFSETQRNKGNFPGRFSGRQFSNSRSEMNVSTLELGDSALYLCASSVTGSYEQYFGPGTRLTVT.

The CDR3 DNA reads TGTGCCAGCAGTTTTCGGTTGACAAGTGAGCAGTTCTTC. This encodes CASSFRLTSEQFF. The V call is TRBV28, the J call TRBJ2-1; D unclear. Per the germline V gene, CDR1 is MDHEN and CDR2 is SYDVKM. Trimming cost V 3 bases and J 9 bases, with 12 bases left between them. The CDR3 runs 13 residues.

The chain has TRBV7-2 and TRBJ1-4; D gene uncertain. Germline V CDR1 and CDR2: SGHTA, FQGNSA. With 1 base removed from V and 3 bases from J, the gap between germline ends came to 9 bases. The CDR3 sequence is 15 residues long. CDR3 loop: CASSLVVQPNEKLFF. In DNA, the CDR3 is TGTGCCAGCAGCTTAGTGGTACAGCCTAATGAAAAACTGTTTTTT.

CDR3 nucleotide sequence: TGTGCCAGCACCTCACTCGGGACAGGGGGCCGGAATGAGCAGTTCTTC. Translating it yields CASTSLGTGGRNEQFF. The chain carries TRBV27 and TRBJ2-1; 12 positions agree with TRBD1. V lost 7 bases and J lost 7; bases outside the gene matches: 11. Germline assignment: CDR1 MNHEY and CDR2 SMNVEV (reference sequence). The CDR3 covers 16 residues.

The rearrangement links TRBV11-2 to TRBJ2-3, with TRBD2 identical over 10 bases. V was clipped by 5 bases and J by 2 bases; unmatched bases: 4. This CDR3 spans 15 amino acids. The germline CDR1 and CDR2 sequences are SGHAT and FQNNGV. CDR3 coding DNA: TGTGCCAGCAGCCCGGGACTAGCGATCACAGATACGCAGTATTTT. It translates to CASSPGLAITDTQYF.

The chain is built from TRBV27 and TRBJ1-5; D is perhaps TRBD1 (6 bases). Trimming pared 3 bases from V and 4 bases from J, leaving 10 bases between. Germline V CDR1 and CDR2: MNHEY, SMNVEV (reference sequence). This CDR3 comprises 14 residues. The DNA for the CDR3 is TGTGCCAGCAGTTTTGGCCAGGGGAATCAGCCCCAGCATTTT. The encoded protein is CASSFGQGNQPQHF.

This chain connects TRBV5-1 to TRBJ1-1; D gene uncertain. This CDR3 spans 13 amino acids. The V and J ends lost 0 bases and 8 bases respectively, with 11 bases between them. Germline V lookup: CDR1 SGHRS, CDR2 YFSETQ. The CDR3 DNA sequence: TGCGCCAGCAGCTTGGATCTAGCTCGAGAAGCTTTCTTT. It translates to CASSLDLAREAFF.

The J gene is TRBJ2-7, the V gene TRBV27; D is ambiguous. Germline assignment: CDR1 MNHEY and CDR2 SMNVEV (reference sequence). The CDR3 has 14 amino acids. V lost 3 bases and J lost 0, with 9 bases in between. The CDR3: CASSFLRSSYEQYF. The CDR3 region has the DNA TGTGCCAGCAGTTTCCTGAGAAGCTCCTACGAGCAGTACTTC.

The genes are TRBV5-6 and TRBJ2-7; 7 bases align to TRBD1. Germline V gives CDR1 SGHDT, CDR2 YYEEEE. The CDR3 has 13 residues. Germline trimming cut 1 base from V and 5 bases from J; bases unmatched to any gene: 3. CDR3 DNA sequence: TGTGCCAGCAGCTTGAGGGGGCGGAACGAGCAGTACTTC. This translates into CASSLRGRNEQYF.

The V call is TRBV2, the J call TRBJ2-2; tentative D call: TRBD1 (6 bases). CDR3 length equals 13 residues. Trimming removed 8 bases at V and 1 base at J, with 8 bases between. Germline CDR1 and CDR2: SNHLY and FYNNEI. In DNA form, the CDR3 reads TGTGCCAGCGCGGACAGGAACACCGGGGAGCTGTTTTTT. This translates into CASADRNTGELFF. Drawing the rest from reference TRBV2 and TRBJ2-2, the complete variable domain is EPEVTQTPSHQVTQMGQEVILRCVPISNHLYFYWYRQILGQKVEFLVSFYNNEISEKSEIFDDQFSVERPDGSNFTLKIRSTKLEDSAMYFCASADRNTGELFFGEGSRLTVL.

This sequence joins TRBV14 and TRBJ1-1; D is possibly TRBD1 (5 bases). The V end lost 9 bases, the J end lost 5 bases, and 19 bases lay between the germline ends. The length of the CDR3 is 14 residues. Germline V gives CDR1 SGHDN, CDR2 FVKESK. The CDR3 DNA is TGTGCCAGAATAAAGTGGGCGGGGGGTACTGAAGCTTTCTTT. Its translation: CARIKWAGGTEAFF. The full variable domain, with the rest looked up from reference TRBV14 and TRBJ1-1, is EAGVTQFPSHSVIEKGQTVTLRCDPISGHDNLYWYRRVMGKEIKFLLHFVKESKQDESGMPNNRFLAERTGGTYSTLKVQPAELEDSGVYFCARIKWAGGTEAFFGQGTRLTVV.

CDR3 sequence (DNA): TGTGCCAGCAGCTCCTCAACCCCCGGGACAGGAACCTACGAGCAGTACTTC. It is translated as CASSSSTPGTGTYEQYF. The V and J genes are TRBV7-9 and TRBJ2-7; 8 nucleotides agree with TRBD1. The CDR3 length is 17 residues. Germline CDR1 and CDR2: SEHNR and FQNEAQ (reference sequence). V lost 4 bases, J lost 2 bases, and 13 bases stayed unmatched.

The genes are TRBV4-2 and TRBJ2-2; the match to TRBD2 covers 7 bases. The CDR3 spans 16 residues. Germline V CDR1 and CDR2: LGHNA, YNFKEQ. V was clipped by 0 bases and J by 2 bases; unmatched bases: 3. This CDR3 reads CASSQESSGNTGELFF. CDR3 bases: TGTGCCAGCAGCCAAGAGTCTAGCGGTAACACCGGGGAGCTGTTTTTT.

The V call is TRBV28, the J call TRBJ2-3, with 8 bases aligning to TRBD2. Trimming at V came to 4 bases and at J to 5 bases, leaving 11 bases not matched to a gene. Per the germline V gene, CDR1 is MDHEN and CDR2 is SYDVKM. The CDR3 consists of 16 residues. Here the CDR3 reads CASSSSGLVGLDTQYF. The CDR3 DNA reads TGTGCCAGCAGTTCCTCGGGACTAGTAGGGTTAGATACGCAGTATTTT.

The rearrangement uses TRBV6-1 and TRBJ1-4; 10 nucleotides agree with TRBD1. Trimming took 8 bases from V and 8 from J; bases not matched to a gene: 8. From germline, CDR1 is MNHNS and CDR2 SASEGT. The CDR3 runs to 14 residues. The CDR3 nucleotides read TGTGCCAGCTGGGACAGGGGTGTTCGAGAAAAACTGTTTTTT. Its translation: CASWDRGVREKLFF.

This chain links TRBV9 with TRBJ1-5; a weak D match, TRBD1 (5 bases). Germline CDR1 SGDLS, CDR2 YYNGEE. The CDR3 is 16 residues long. The V and J ends lost 2 bases and 0 bases respectively, with 12 bases between them. The CDR3 loop reads CASSVGGDYSNQPQHF. The DNA for the CDR3 is TGTGCCAGCAGCGTGGGGGGAGACTATAGCAATCAGCCCCAGCATTTT.